Shown below are 27 T cell receptor beta chains from a single sample sequenced in a study of shared clonotypes between healthy human individuals. CD45RO-negative, CCR7-positively selected cells formed the naive CD8 fraction, excluding terminally differentiated effector memory CD45RA+ cells. The table came from immunoSEQ multiplex PCR; TCRdb's copy has only in-frame clones and leaves some out. The sample has 600,000 or so clones, about 95% seen once; the top ten hold over 0.09%. The sample comprised naive CD8+ T cells sorted from blood. The source is a woman younger than 45 in good health.

Of note for this clone: A junction boundary mismatches the germline segment, possibly from a read error. The V and J genes are TRBV27 and TRBJ2-7; TRBD2 is a possible D gene (5 bases). Germline CDR1 and CDR2: MNHEY and SMNVEV (reference sequence). The CDR3 spans 14 residues. CDR3 region: CASSLSHRGYEQYF. CDR3 DNA: TGTGCCAGCAGTCTATCACACCGGGGCTACGAGCAGTACTTC.

The chain links TRBV11-3 to TRBJ2-1, with D perhaps TRBD1 (5 bases). Germline CDR1 reads SGHNT; CDR2 reads YENEEA. The CDR3 consists of 13 residues. V lost 0 bases to trimming and J lost 7 bases, with 7 bases between them. The CDR3 is CASSLDGHNEQFF. The CDR3 bases are TGTGCCAGCAGCTTAGATGGACATAATGAGCAGTTCTTC.

About this clone itself: One end of the junction does not line up with germline, which may come from a read error. This chain uses TRBV29-1 with TRBJ2-7; the D is unclear. From germline, CDR1 is SQVTM and CDR2 ANQGSEA. This CDR3 is built from 13 residues. CDR3: CSVKGGTAYGQYF. The DNA for the CDR3 is TGCAGCGTTAAAGGTGGCACCGCCTACGGGCAGTACTTC.

This chain links TRBV28 with TRBJ2-2, with TRBD1 as a possible D gene (6 bases). The CDR3 is 14 amino acids. The V gene's germline CDR1 is MDHEN and CDR2 SYDVKM. Trimming removed 6 bases at V and 7 bases at J, with 15 bases between. The CDR3 DNA reads TGTGCCAGCAGCCCAGGACAGCTCGGCGGGGAGCTGTTTTTT. Residues: CASSPGQLGGELFF. Together with reference TRBV28 and TRBJ2-2, the CDR3 gives the full variable domain: DVKVTQSSRYLVKRTGEKVFLECVQDMDHENMFWYRQDPGLGLRLIYFSYDVKMKEKGDIPEGYSVSREKKERFSLILESASTNQTSMYLCASSPGQLGGELFFGEGSRLTVL.

The chain couples TRBV19 to TRBJ2-1; 8 bases agree with TRBD1. This CDR3 comprises 17 residues. J lost 5 bases, V lost 2 bases, and 11 bases had no gene match. Germline V gene lookup returns CDR1 LNHDA and CDR2 SQIVND (reference sequence). CDR3 DNA sequence: TGTGCCAGTAGTATAACACGGACAGGGCCGGTTAACAATGAGCAGTTCTTC. It encodes CASSITRTGPVNNEQFF.

The V and J genes are TRBV19 and TRBJ1-5; D is unclear. The CDR3 loop spans 15 amino acids. Germline V gene lookup returns CDR1 LNHDA and CDR2 SQIVND (reference sequence). Trimming shortened V by 1 base and J by 0 bases, and 7 bases separated the two germline ends. CDR3 in DNA: TGTGCCAGTAGTATAGCAGATAATAGCAATCAGCCCCAGCATTTT. It specifies CASSIADNSNQPQHF.

V usage is TRBV13 and J usage is TRBJ2-7; the D is unclear. Deletions cut 0 bases from V and 0 bases from J, with 9 bases between. The CDR3 consists of 15 residues. Germline lookup yields CDR1 PRHDT and CDR2 FYEKMQ (reference sequence). This CDR3 is CASSLGEAGSYEQYF. In DNA, the CDR3 is TGTGCCAGCAGCTTAGGAGAGGCCGGCTCCTACGAGCAGTACTTC.

The genes are TRBV19 and TRBJ1-2; D might be TRBD1 (5 bases). Germline V gene data show CDR1 as LNHDA and CDR2 as SQIVND (reference sequence). This CDR3 has 16 amino acids. The germline V and J ends were trimmed by 3 bases and 5 bases, with 19 bases remaining between them. DNA for the CDR3: TGTGCCAGTAGTATCTCCGGCGGGGCCTTTGCTTATGGCTACACCTTC. The encoded protein is CASSISGGAFAYGYTF.

Notes on this clone: Within the sample, other DNA sequences also encode this same CDR3. The rearrangement joins TRBV28 to TRBJ2-7; no clear D gene. V lost 3 bases and J lost 1, with 7 bases in between. The CDR3 consists of 13 residues. CDR1 and CDR2 (germline): MDHEN, SYDVKM. CDR3 in amino acids: CASSLGTSYEQYF. The CDR3 bases are TGTGCCAGCAGTTTGGGCACATCCTACGAGCAGTACTTC.

The V and J genes are TRBV7-7 and TRBJ2-1, with 8 bases lining up with TRBD2. Trimming took 1 base from V and 8 from J; bases not matched to a gene: 7. The CDR3 sequence is 15 residues long. CDR1 is SSHAT and CDR2 is FNYEAQ in the germline V gene (reference sequence). The CDR3 DNA sequence: TGTGCCAGCAGCTTAGGATTGGGACTAGTCTATGAGCAGTTCTTC. It is translated as CASSLGLGLVYEQFF.

V and J are TRBV27 and TRBJ1-1; D unresolved. Trimming shortened V by 0 bases and J by 5 bases, and 7 bases separated the two germline ends. The germline V gene has CDR1 MNHEY and CDR2 SMNVEV (reference sequence). The CDR3 totals 13 residues. The CDR3, as DNA: TGTGCCAGCAGTTTATCTGGGGAAACTGAAGCTTTCTTT. Encoded protein: CASSLSGETEAFF.

Comments on this clone: The same CDR3 is also encoded by other DNA sequences in this sample. This rearrangement joins TRBV7-9 to TRBJ2-7; no clear D gene. V was cut by 4 bases and J by 3 bases, with 4 bases left in between. Germline V lookup: CDR1 SEHNR, CDR2 FQNEAQ (reference sequence). The CDR3 is 11 residues long. This CDR3 is CASSSRYEQYF. The CDR3 DNA reads TGTGCCAGCAGCTCGCGCTACGAGCAGTACTTC.

The chain carries TRBV5-6 and TRBJ2-7; a possible D gene is TRBD1 (6 bases). V was shortened by 2 bases and J by 2 bases, with 14 bases between the two germline ends. The CDR3 sequence is 15 residues long. Germline V gene lookup returns CDR1 SGHDT and CDR2 YYEEEE. The CDR3 reads CASSFRGRGPYEQYF. CDR3 sequence (DNA): TGTGCCAGCAGCTTCAGGGGCAGGGGACCCTACGAGCAGTACTTC.

The J gene is TRBJ1-4, the V gene TRBV15; D gene unclear. V was trimmed by 2 bases and J by 0 bases, leaving 10 bases between them. The V gene's germline CDR1 is LNHNV and CDR2 YYDKDF (reference sequence). This CDR3 is 16 amino acids long. The CDR3 region has the DNA TGTGCCACCAGCAGACAAGGCGACACAACTAATGAAAAACTGTTTTTT. This codes for CATSRQGDTTNEKLFF.

The table lists this clone with a few counts. The chain is built from TRBV11-2 and TRBJ2-2, with D hard to call. With 3 bases removed from V and 4 bases from J, the gap between germline ends came to 9 bases. Germline loops: CDR1 SGHAT, CDR2 FQNNGV. CDR3 size: 14 residues. CDR3 in DNA: TGTGCCAGCAGCTTTTCACAGCTCACCGGGGAGCTGTTTTTT. Translation: CASSFSQLTGELFF.

This sequence joins TRBV6-1 and TRBJ2-7, with 12 bases matching TRBD2. J lost 2 bases, V lost 4 bases, and 12 bases had no gene match. The germline gives CDR1 MNHNS, CDR2 SASEGT. This CDR3 has 18 amino acids. The DNA for the CDR3 is TGTGCCAGCAGTGTTGGACAGGGACTAGCGGGTAGCCCCTACGAGCAGTACTTC. Protein: CASSVGQGLAGSPYEQYF.

The CDR3 DNA is TGTGCCAGCAGTTTATATGCAGGCGCTAGCTATGGCTACACCTTC. It encodes CASSLYAGASYGYTF. The chain is built from TRBV28 and TRBJ1-2, with D uncertain. Germline CDR1 MDHEN, CDR2 SYDVKM. This CDR3 is 15 amino acids long. Trimming removed 1 base from V and 4 bases from J, with 13 bases in between.

In DNA, the CDR3 is TGTGCCAGCATTTCCGGGACAGTACTTTATGGCTACACCTTC. This sequence encodes CASISGTVLYGYTF. The chain is built from TRBV2 and TRBJ1-2, with 7 positions matching TRBD1. In germline, CDR1 is SNHLY, CDR2 FYNNEI. With V trimmed by 7 bases and J by 5 bases, 10 bases remained unmatched. The CDR3 contains 14 residues. Using reference TRBV2 and TRBJ1-2 for the parts outside the CDR3, the full variable domain is EPEVTQTPSHQVTQMGQEVILRCVPISNHLYFYWYRQILGQKVEFLVSFYNNEISEKSEIFDDQFSVERPDGSNFTLKIRSTKLEDSAMYFCASISGTVLYGYTFGSGTRLTVV.

The gene calls are TRBV7-9 and TRBJ2-7; the D gene is possibly TRBD2 (6 bases). This CDR3 comprises 15 residues. Germline V lookup: CDR1 SEHNR, CDR2 FQNEAQ (reference sequence). Trimming removed 1 base from V and 0 bases from J, with 10 bases in between. DNA for the CDR3: TGTGCCAGCAGCTTAGGAGAGACTAGCTCCTACGAGCAGTACTTC. Amino acid sequence: CASSLGETSSYEQYF.

The rearrangement joins TRBV9 to TRBJ1-1; a weak D match, TRBD1 (6 bases). V was cut by 2 bases and J by 1 base, with 15 bases left in between. CDR1 SGDLS and CDR2 YYNGEE come from the germline V gene. There are 16 residues in the CDR3. The CDR3 DNA is TGTGCCAGCAGCGTCCCACTCACAGGGAGGAACACTGAAGCTTTCTTT. This translates into CASSVPLTGRNTEAFF. The variable domain in full, completed from reference TRBV9 and TRBJ1-1, reads DSGVTQTPKHLITATGQRVTLRCSPRSGDLSVYWYQQSLDQGLQFLIQYYNGEERAKGNILERFSAQQFPDLHSELNLSSLELGDSALYFCASSVPLTGRNTEAFFGQGTRLTVV.

The rearrangement links TRBV27 to TRBJ2-1; D gene ambiguous. Germline CDR1 MNHEY, CDR2 SMNVEV (reference sequence). The CDR3 covers 13 residues. Deletions cut 11 bases from V and 0 bases from J, with 11 bases between. The CDR3 sequence: CAAAFSSYNEQFF. CDR3 sequence (DNA): TGTGCCGCGGCTTTTAGCTCCTACAATGAGCAGTTCTTC.

J is TRBJ1-5 and V is TRBV2, with 8 nucleotides matching TRBD1. The V gene end was trimmed by 8 bases and the J gene end by 0 bases; junction bases not matched to a gene: 6. The CDR3 is made up of 15 amino acids. CDR1 SNHLY and CDR2 FYNNEI come from the germline V gene. CDR3 residues: CASGDRTSSNQPQHF. CDR3 DNA: TGTGCCAGCGGGGACAGGACCTCTAGCAATCAGCCCCAGCATTTT.

This chain connects TRBV5-6 to TRBJ2-2; D may be TRBD2 (6 bases). The CDR3 covers 15 residues. Germline CDR1 and CDR2: SGHDT and YYEEEE. V lost 5 bases to trimming and J lost 8 bases, with 19 bases between them. The CDR3 protein is CASREGLATSGELFF. CDR3 in DNA: TGTGCCAGCAGGGAGGGACTCGCAACATCGGGGGAGCTGTTTTTT.

As regards this clone: Other DNA sequences in the sample encode the same CDR3. The chain combines TRBV6-5 with TRBJ2-3; D ambiguous. CDR3 length equals 15 residues. The V and J ends lost 0 bases and 4 bases respectively, with 11 bases between them. Germline V CDR1 and CDR2: MNHEY, SVGAGI. The CDR3 DNA follows: TGTGCCAGCAGTTACTCGACGTCTGGGGCAGATACGCAGTATTTT. Encoded protein: CASSYSTSGADTQYF.

The table lists this clone with a count of one. The rearrangement uses TRBV5-5 and TRBJ2-7, with 8 bases fitting TRBD1. CDR1 SGHKS and CDR2 YYEKEE come from the germline V gene (reference sequence). The CDR3 is 14 amino acids. The J segment lost 7 bases and the V segment lost 6 bases, leaving 12 bases of the junction unmatched. The CDR3: CASKEDRVLGEQYF. The CDR3 DNA reads TGTGCCAGCAAGGAGGACAGGGTCCTAGGTGAGCAGTACTTC.

The CDR3 loop is CASSVGALSAYEQYF. The CDR3 nucleotides read TGTGCCAGCAGTGTAGGGGCCCTTAGCGCCTACGAGCAGTACTTC. The V gene is TRBV6-1, the J gene TRBJ2-7; the D call may be TRBD1 or TRBD2 (5 bases each). V was cut by 4 bases and J by 2 bases, with 15 bases left in between. CDR3 length: 15 amino acids. Germline loops: CDR1 MNHNS, CDR2 SASEGT.

The CDR3 DNA sequence: TGTGCCAGCAGCCCTATAGTATCCAGCGCCGGGTTCTTC. This encodes CASSPIVSSAGFF. The chain is built from TRBV28 and TRBJ2-1; D gene ambiguous. CDR3 length equals 13 residues. V lost 6 bases to trimming and J lost 15 bases, with 21 bases between them. The germline CDR1 and CDR2 sequences are MDHEN and SYDVKM.